This T cell receptor (beta chain) came from a study of T cell responses to AZD1222 COVID-19 vaccine. Germline trimming cut 5 bases from V and 4 bases from J; bases unmatched to any gene: 13. The V gene's germline CDR1 is WSHSY and CDR2 SAAADI. The CDR3 has 17 residues. The assay was immunoSEQ multiplex PCR, and TCRdb's table has in-frame clones only and misses some. The sample has around 150,000 clones; approximately 90% are singletons. The chain has TRBV10-2 and TRBJ2-5; 10 bases line up with TRBD2. The sequencing used peripheral blood, collected 28 days after the second AZD1222 dose. This sequence was found in an adult who received the AZD1222 COVID-19 vaccine. CDR3 region: CASSLHGGASGGETQYF. The CDR3, as DNA: TGCGCCAGCAGTCTGCACGGTGGGGCTAGCGGGGGAGAGACCCAGTACTTC.